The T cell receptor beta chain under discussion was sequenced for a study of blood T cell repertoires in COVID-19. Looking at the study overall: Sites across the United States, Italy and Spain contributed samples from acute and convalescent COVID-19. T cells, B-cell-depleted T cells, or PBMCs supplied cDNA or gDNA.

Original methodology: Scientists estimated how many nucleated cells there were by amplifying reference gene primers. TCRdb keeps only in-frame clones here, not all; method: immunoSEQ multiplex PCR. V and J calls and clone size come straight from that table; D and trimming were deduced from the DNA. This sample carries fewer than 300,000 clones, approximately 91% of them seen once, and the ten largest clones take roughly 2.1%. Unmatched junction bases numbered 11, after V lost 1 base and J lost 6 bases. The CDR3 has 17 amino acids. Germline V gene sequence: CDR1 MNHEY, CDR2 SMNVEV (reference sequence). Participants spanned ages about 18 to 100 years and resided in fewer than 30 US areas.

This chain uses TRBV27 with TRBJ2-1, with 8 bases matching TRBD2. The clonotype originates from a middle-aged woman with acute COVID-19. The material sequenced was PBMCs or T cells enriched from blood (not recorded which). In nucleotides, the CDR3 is TGTGCCAGCAGTTTATGGTCCAGCGGGGGCCGGACCAATGAGCAGTTCTTC. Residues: CASSLWSSGGRTNEQFF.